A single sample gave rise to the 23 T cell receptor beta chains below, sequenced in a study of blood T cells in healthy people across ages. For the second PCR, which ran for roughly 6 to 12 cycles, a sample-barcoded 5' primer and a J-beta primer mix were used. TCRdb reprocessed the 5' RACE reads with MiXCR, giving one entry per CDR3 protein. The repertoire holds around 1,700,000 distinct CDR3 sequences, with approximately 30% as singletons. Sequencing used blood. The receptor source for this set is a woman aged 30 to 39 in good health.

This clonotype was detected many times. The junction does not match germline at one end; this may be a read error. The V call is TRBV7-9, the J call TRBJ2-7; D may be TRBD2 (6 bases). Germline V lookup: CDR1 SEHNR, CDR2 FQNEAQ (reference sequence). This CDR3 region has 13 residues. CDR3 bases: TGCGCCAGCAGCTTGGAGGAGGGGAACGAGCAGTACTTC. This encodes CASSLEEGNEQYF.

The chain links TRBV4-1 to TRBJ1-2; possibly TRBD1 for D (6 bases). CDR1 MGHRA and CDR2 YSYEKL come from the germline V gene. The V end lost 1 base, the J end lost 8 bases, and 14 bases lay between the germline ends. The CDR3 contains 14 residues. The CDR3 sequence is CASSQGRGTRGYTF. The CDR3 coding sequence is TGCGCCAGCAGCCAAGGCAGGGGAACCCGGGGCTACACCTTC.

This clonotype was counted between two and nine times. V usage is TRBV28 and J usage is TRBJ2-1; D call uncertain. Germline CDR1 and CDR2: MDHEN and SYDVKM. The V gene lost 6 bases and the J gene lost 9 bases, with 9 bases spanning the gap. The CDR3 spans 11 residues. CDR3 loop: CASSHWGEQFF. Here the CDR3 DNA reads TGTGCCAGCAGCCACTGGGGTGAGCAGTTCTTC.

The chain combines TRBV5-1 with TRBJ2-3; D is ambiguous. Germline V lookup: CDR1 SGHRS, CDR2 YFSETQ. The CDR3 is 15 residues long. V dropped 0 bases and J dropped 4 bases, with 12 bases sitting between them. CDR3 sequence reads: CASSLANSLADTQYF. The CDR3 DNA sequence: TGCGCCAGCAGCTTGGCCAACTCCTTGGCAGATACGCAGTATTTT.

The sample holds many counts of this clonotype. The rearrangement uses TRBV27 and TRBJ2-7; 8 nucleotides align to TRBD2. Unmatched junction bases numbered 6, after V lost 3 bases and J lost 2 bases. The CDR3 extends over 15 amino acids. Germline assignment: CDR1 MNHEY and CDR2 SMNVEV (reference sequence). Here the CDR3 reads CASSLGRGVPYEQYF. CDR3 DNA sequence: TGTGCCAGCAGTTTGGGGCGGGGGGTACCCTACGAGCAGTACTTC.

As DNA, the CDR3 is TGCGCCAGCAGCTTGACTAGCGGGGGGCCCTACAGCACAGATACGCAGTATTTT. Amino acids: CASSLTSGGPYSTDTQYF. The V gene is TRBV5-1, the J gene TRBJ2-3, with TRBD2 matching over 12 bases. The CDR3 has 18 amino acids. The germline V gene has CDR1 SGHRS and CDR2 YFSETQ. J was trimmed by 0 bases and V by 1 base; bases with no gene match: 6.

The chain has TRBV5-6 and TRBJ2-3; 8 nucleotides agree with TRBD1. V was clipped by 5 bases and J by 13 bases; unmatched bases: 6. CDR1 and CDR2 from the germline V gene are SGHDT and YYEEEE. This CDR3 has 11 amino acids. CDR3: CASRYGQGEYF. The DNA for the CDR3 is TGTGCCAGCAGATATGGACAGGGAGAGTATTTT.

This clonotype has more than one count but fewer than ten. The chain combines TRBV20-1 with TRBJ1-5, with unresolved D. Trimming removed 0 bases from V and 0 bases from J, with 9 bases in between. CDR3 length: 15 amino acids. The germline gives CDR1 DFQATT, CDR2 SNEGSKA (reference sequence). CDR3 nucleotides: TGCAGTGCTAGAGATCGCCGGAATAGCAATCAGCCCCAGCATTTT. The encoded protein is CSARDRRNSNQPQHF.

The J gene is TRBJ2-4, the V gene TRBV5-4; 7 bases match TRBD2. Gene TRBJ2-7 matches the end of the DNA better, so the J call may be wrong. Germline CDR1 and CDR2: SGHNT and YYREEE (reference sequence). This CDR3 region has 18 residues. CDR3 loop: CASSLAGLVGGLTYEQYF. The CDR3 nucleotides read TGTGCCAGCAGCTTGGCCGGTCTAGTGGGAGGGCTAACCTACGAGCAGTACTTC.

This clonotype has only a few counts. The chain has TRBV15 and TRBJ1-1; no reliable D call. The V gene's germline CDR1 is LNHNV and CDR2 YYDKDF (reference sequence). The length of the CDR3 is 12 residues. The V end lost 6 bases, the J end lost 2 bases, and 7 bases lay between the germline ends. CDR3 sequence (DNA): TGTGCCACCAGTGGAATCAACACTGAAGCTTTCTTT. This gives the protein CATSGINTEAFF. The variable domain in full, with the rest retrieved from reference TRBV15 and TRBJ1-1, is DAMVIQNPRYQVTQFGKPVTLSCSQTLNHNVMYWYQQKSSQAPKLLFHYYDKDFNNEADTPDNFQSRRPNTSFCFLDIRSPGLGDTAMYLCATSGINTEAFFGQGTRLTVV.

In this sample, this clonotype turned up a few times. This chain joins TRBV7-2 and TRBJ1-2; 8 nucleotides agree with TRBD1. Germline V gene data show CDR1 as SGHTA and CDR2 as FQGNSA. The junction had 11 bases not matched to a gene; V was cut back by 3 bases and J by 2 bases. The CDR3 spans 17 residues. The CDR3 DNA reads as TGTGCCAGCAGCTTCCGACAGGGGACGGGTTCGAACTATGGCTACACCTTC. This codes for CASSFRQGTGSNYGYTF.

About this clonotype itself: At one of its ends the junction is not consistent with the germline gene, which may arise from a read error. V usage is TRBV29-1 and J usage is TRBJ1-5; 11 nucleotides match TRBD1. CDR3 length: 16 residues. The V gene's germline CDR1 is SQVTM and CDR2 ANQGSEA. The CDR3 sequence: CSATGTGGDSNQPLHF. Here the CDR3 DNA reads TGCAGCGCGACCGGGACAGGGGGTGATAGCAATCAGCCCCTGCATTTT.

CDR3 region: CASSKQGREETQYF. CDR3 sequence (DNA): TGTGCCAGCAGCAAACAGGGGAGGGAAGAGACCCAGTACTTC. The chain employs TRBV9 and TRBJ2-5; D possibly matches TRBD1 or TRBD2 (7 bases each). V lost 4 bases and J 3 bases, leaving 13 bases between the germline ends. CDR1 SGDLS and CDR2 YYNGEE come from the germline V gene. This CDR3 comprises 14 residues.

This clonotype was observed a few times. The gene calls are TRBV5-8 and TRBJ2-1; D is unresolved. V was trimmed by 4 bases and J by 10 bases, leaving 12 bases between them. Germline CDR1 is SGHTS and CDR2 is YDEGEE. The CDR3 extends over 12 amino acids. The CDR3 DNA follows: TGTGCCAGCAGCAGGACGGGTTGGGAGCAGTTCTTC. It is translated as CASSRTGWEQFF.

The table lists this clonotype with many counts. The chain has TRBV29-1 and TRBJ2-6; D possibly corresponds to TRBD1 (6 bases). The CDR3 spans 14 residues. From germline, CDR1 is SQVTM and CDR2 ANQGSEA. The V gene lost 4 bases and the J gene lost 0 bases, with 7 bases spanning the gap. Here the CDR3 DNA reads TGCAGCGTTGGGGACACCTCTGGGGCCAACGTCCTGACTTTC. Amino acids: CSVGDTSGANVLTF.

This clonotype was recorded many times. The chain recombines TRBV20-1 with TRBJ2-1; 8 bases align to TRBD2. The CDR3 has 16 residues. J lost 4 bases, V lost 3 bases, and 11 bases had no gene match. CDR1 is DFQATT and CDR2 is SNEGSKA in the germline V gene (reference sequence). The CDR3: CSASRPGLVTYNEQFF. As DNA, the CDR3 is TGCAGTGCTAGTCGTCCGGGACTAGTGACGTACAATGAGCAGTTCTTC.

This clonotype appeared a few times. The chain is built from TRBV11-2 and TRBJ2-7; D ambiguous. V was shortened by 8 bases and J by 4 bases, with 18 bases between the two germline ends. The CDR3 is 14 amino acids. CDR1 and CDR2 from the germline V gene are SGHAT and FQNNGV. The CDR3 sequence is CASQLQRGPYEQYF. As DNA, the CDR3 is TGTGCCAGCCAACTCCAGCGAGGACCATACGAGCAGTACTTC.

Note on this clonotype: Sequence at one end of the junction differs from germline and may be a read error. The chain is built from TRBV18 and TRBJ2-5; 9 bases are a match to TRBD2. Near its end, the DNA agrees better with TRBJ2-7, so the J call may be wrong. CDR3 length: 17 amino acids. Germline V lookup: CDR1 KGHSH, CDR2 LQKENI. The CDR3, as DNA: TGTGCCGGCTCATCCCGATCTAAGACTAGCGGATCCTACGAGCAGTACTTC. Translated, it gives CAGSSRSKTSGSYEQYF.

This clonotype was seen many times. The rearrangement joins TRBV15 to TRBJ2-7; D is undetermined. CDR3 length: 12 residues. Trimming shortened V by 3 bases and J by 6 bases, and 9 bases separated the two germline ends. Germline V gives CDR1 LNHNV, CDR2 YYDKDF (reference sequence). CDR3 nucleotides: TGTGCCACCAGCAGGGCTCTTTCCGAGCAGTACTTC. The encoded protein is CATSRALSEQYF.

As to this clonotype: Relative to the germline gene, one junction end is altered; a read error may explain this. This sequence joins TRBV27 and TRBJ2-6; tentatively, D is TRBD2 (7 bases). The CDR3 spans 17 residues. Per germline, CDR1 MNHEY and CDR2 SMNVEV (reference sequence). The CDR3: CASSLLKGGNGASVLTF. The CDR3 bases are TGTGCCAGCAGTTTATTGAAGGGGGGGAACGGGGCCAGCGTCCTGACTTTC.

This clonotype has a handful of counts. This may be a read error: a much more frequent sequence differs by one nucleotide. The chain combines TRBV7-2 with TRBJ2-4; D possibly matches TRBD1 or TRBD2 (5 bases each). There are 13 residues in the CDR3. The V and J ends lost 5 bases and 5 bases respectively, with 10 bases between them. The germline gives CDR1 SGHTA, CDR2 FQGNSA. The CDR3 sequence is CASSLGRQNIQYF. The CDR3 DNA reads as TGTGCCAGCAGCCTGGGACGGCAAAACATTCAGTACTTC. The complete variable domain, with remaining parts taken from reference TRBV7-2 and TRBJ2-4, reads GAGVSQSPSNKVTEKGKDVELRCDPISGHTALYWYRQSLGQGLEFLIYFQGNSAPDKSGLPSDRFSAERTGGSVSTLTIQRTQQEDSAVYLCASSLGRQNIQYFGAGTRLSVL.

This sequence joins TRBV30 and TRBJ2-7; D is possibly TRBD2 (5 bases). CDR1 GTSNPN and CDR2 SVGIG come from the germline V gene (reference sequence). V was clipped by 2 bases and J by 1 base, with 18 bases between them. The CDR3 extends over 16 amino acids. CDR3 sequence (DNA): TGTGCCTGGAGTACGGTTGCGGGCCGGGGATCCTACGAGCAGTACTTC. Translation gives CAWSTVAGRGSYEQYF.

This clonotype was observed a few times. The gene calls are TRBV5-1 and TRBJ2-4; D is undetermined. Trimming stripped 2 bases from V and 13 bases from J, with 22 bases between. The CDR3 has 15 amino acids. The V gene's germline CDR1 is SGHRS and CDR2 YFSETQ. CDR3 in amino acids: CASSLGGQVETEQYF. The CDR3 DNA reads as TGCGCCAGCAGCTTAGGCGGCCAGGTAGAGACGGAGCAGTACTTC.